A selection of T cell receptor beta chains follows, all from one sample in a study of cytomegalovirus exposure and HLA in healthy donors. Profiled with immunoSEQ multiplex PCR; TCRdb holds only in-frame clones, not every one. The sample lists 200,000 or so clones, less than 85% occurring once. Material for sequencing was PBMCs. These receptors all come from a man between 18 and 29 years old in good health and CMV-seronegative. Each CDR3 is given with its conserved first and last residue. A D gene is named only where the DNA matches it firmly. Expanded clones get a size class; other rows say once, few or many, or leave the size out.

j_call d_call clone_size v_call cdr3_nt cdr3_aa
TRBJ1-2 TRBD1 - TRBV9 TGTGCCAGCAGCGGTGGACAGGTGAGACCCTATGGCTACACCTTC CASSGGQVRPYGYTF
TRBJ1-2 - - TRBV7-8 TGTGCCAGCAGCCCACGAGACCAGCGCGTAAGGGGCTACACCTTC CASSPRDQRVRGYTF
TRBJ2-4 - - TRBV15 TGTGCCACCAGCAGAAGAGATAACGGAGGGGCCCTAACCATTCAGTACTTC CATSRRDNGGALTIQYF
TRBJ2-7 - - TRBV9 TGTGCCAGCAGCGTAGAGGGCTATAGCGACGAGCAGTACTTC CASSVEGYSDEQYF
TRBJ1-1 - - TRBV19 TGTGCCAGTAGTACTATACAGGGGAACACTGAAGCTTTCTTT CASSTIQGNTEAFF
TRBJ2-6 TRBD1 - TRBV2 TGTGCCAGCGTCGCGGGCACAGGGGTATCGTCTGGGGCCAACGTCCTGACTTTC CASVAGTGVSSGANVLTF
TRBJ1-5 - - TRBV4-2 TGTGCCAGCAGCCTGACAGGCGGGAATCAGCCCCAGCATTTT CASSLTGGNQPQHF
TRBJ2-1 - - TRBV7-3 TGTGCCAGCAGCTCCTCCAGGGGAACGCACAATGAGCAGTTCTTC CASSSSRGTHNEQFF
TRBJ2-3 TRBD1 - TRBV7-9 TGTGCCAGCAGCCACCTACCGGGACAGGGGAGCGATACGCAGTATTTT CASSHLPGQGSDTQYF
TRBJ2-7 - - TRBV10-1 TGCGCCAGCAGTGACATCAGCTCCTACGAGCAGTACTTC CASSDISSYEQYF
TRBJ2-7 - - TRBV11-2 TGTGCCAGCAGCCCAAACGGACAGTTTCCCTACGAGCAGTACTTC CASSPNGQFPYEQYF
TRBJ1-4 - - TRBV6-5 TGTGCCAGCAGTTACCGGCAGGTGAAGGAAAAACTGTTTTTT CASSYRQVKEKLFF
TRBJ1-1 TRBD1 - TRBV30 TGTGCCTCGAACAGGGGGTCGGGTAACACTGAAGCTTTCTTT CASNRGSGNTEAFF
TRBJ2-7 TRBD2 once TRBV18 TGTGCCAGCTCACCTCTCGGGGGGACCTCCTACGAGCAGTACTTC CASSPLGGTSYEQYF
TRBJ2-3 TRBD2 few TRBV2 TGTGCCAGCAGGGCTACTAGCGGCAGCCCAGATACGCAGTATTTT CASRATSGSPDTQYF
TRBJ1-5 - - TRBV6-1 TGTGCCAGCAGTGTCGAAGGAGGAGGCAATCAGCCCCAGCATTTT CASSVEGGGNQPQHF
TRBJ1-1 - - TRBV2 TGTGCCAGCAGTGAGACTCTTGGCAAAGTGAACACTGAAGCTTTCTTT CASSETLGKVNTEAFF
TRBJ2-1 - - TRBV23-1 TGCCCCCCCACCAGCGCCTCCTACAATGAGCAGTTCTTC CPPTSASYNEQFF
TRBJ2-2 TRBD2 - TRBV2 TGTGCCAGCAGTGAATTTATTAGACTAGCAGCCGCGAACACCGGGGAGCTGTTTTTT CASSEFIRLAAANTGELFF